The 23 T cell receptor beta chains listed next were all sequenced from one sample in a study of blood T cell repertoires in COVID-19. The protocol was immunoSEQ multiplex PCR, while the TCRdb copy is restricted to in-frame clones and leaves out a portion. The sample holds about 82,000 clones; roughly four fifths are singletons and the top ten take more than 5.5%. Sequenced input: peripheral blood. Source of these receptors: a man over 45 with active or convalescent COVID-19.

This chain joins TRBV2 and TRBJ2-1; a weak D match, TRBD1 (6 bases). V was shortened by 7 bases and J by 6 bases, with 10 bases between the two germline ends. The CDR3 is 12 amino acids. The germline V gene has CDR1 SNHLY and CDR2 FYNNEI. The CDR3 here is CASILQGNEQFF. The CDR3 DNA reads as TGTGCCAGCATTTTACAGGGCAATGAGCAGTTCTTC.

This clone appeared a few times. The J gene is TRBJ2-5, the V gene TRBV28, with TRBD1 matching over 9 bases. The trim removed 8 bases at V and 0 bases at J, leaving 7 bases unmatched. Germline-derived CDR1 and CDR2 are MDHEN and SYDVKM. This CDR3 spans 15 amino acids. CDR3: CASRETGGNQETQYF. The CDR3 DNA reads TGTGCCAGCCGAGAGACAGGGGGGAACCAAGAGACCCAGTACTTC.

CDR3 nucleotides: TGTGCCACCAGTGATTTTCGGTTAGAATATGGCTACACCTTC. Amino acid sequence: CATSDFRLEYGYTF. The chain links TRBV24-1 to TRBJ1-2; D remains unclear. Deletions cut 1 base from V and 5 bases from J, with 10 bases between. The CDR3 spans 14 residues. The germline gives CDR1 KGHDR, CDR2 SFDVKD.

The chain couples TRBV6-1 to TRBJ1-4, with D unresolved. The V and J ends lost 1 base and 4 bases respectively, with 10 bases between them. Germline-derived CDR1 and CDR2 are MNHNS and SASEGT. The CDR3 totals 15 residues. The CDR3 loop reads CASSEGTSGNEKLFF. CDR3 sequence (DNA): TGTGCCAGCAGTGAAGGGACTTCGGGTAATGAAAAACTGTTTTTT.

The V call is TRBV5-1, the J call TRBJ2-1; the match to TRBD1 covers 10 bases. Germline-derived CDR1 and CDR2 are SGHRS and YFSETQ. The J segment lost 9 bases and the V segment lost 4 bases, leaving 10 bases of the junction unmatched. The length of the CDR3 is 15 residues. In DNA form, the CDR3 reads TGCGCCAGCAGCCCGATCGGGACAGGGGCCAGTGAGCAGTTCTTC. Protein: CASSPIGTGASEQFF.

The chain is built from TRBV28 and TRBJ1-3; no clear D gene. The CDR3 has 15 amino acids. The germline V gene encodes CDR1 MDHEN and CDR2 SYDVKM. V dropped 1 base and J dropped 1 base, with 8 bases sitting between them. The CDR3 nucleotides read TGTGCCAGCAGTTTATACCACTCTTCTGGAAACACCATATATTTT. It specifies CASSLYHSSGNTIYF.

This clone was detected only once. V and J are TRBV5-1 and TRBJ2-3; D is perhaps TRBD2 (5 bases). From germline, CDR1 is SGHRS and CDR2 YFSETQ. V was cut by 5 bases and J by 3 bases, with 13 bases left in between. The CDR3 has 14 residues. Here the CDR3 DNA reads TGCGCCAGCAGGACCCATCCGGGAACAGATACGCAGTATTTT. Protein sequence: CASRTHPGTDTQYF.

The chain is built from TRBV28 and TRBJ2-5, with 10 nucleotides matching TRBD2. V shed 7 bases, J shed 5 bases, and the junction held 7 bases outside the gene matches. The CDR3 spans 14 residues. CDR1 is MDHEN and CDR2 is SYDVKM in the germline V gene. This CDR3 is CASTVGLASETQYF. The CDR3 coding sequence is TGTGCCAGCACCGTGGGACTAGCGAGTGAGACCCAGTACTTC.

CDR3 sequence reads: CASSQEVTGLSADTQYF. The CDR3 DNA reads TGCGCCAGCAGCCAAGAGGTGACAGGTTTAAGTGCAGATACGCAGTATTTT. The chain employs TRBV4-1 and TRBJ2-3, with a tentative D call TRBD1 (6 bases). This CDR3 is 17 amino acids long. V dropped 0 bases and J dropped 4 bases, with 17 bases sitting between them. Germline values: CDR1 MGHRA, CDR2 YSYEKL.

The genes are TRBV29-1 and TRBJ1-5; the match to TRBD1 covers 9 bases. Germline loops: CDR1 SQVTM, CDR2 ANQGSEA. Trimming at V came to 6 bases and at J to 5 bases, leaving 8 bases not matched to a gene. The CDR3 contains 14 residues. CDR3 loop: CSVAGTGTDQPQHF. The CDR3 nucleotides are TGCAGCGTGGCCGGGACAGGGACAGATCAGCCCCAGCATTTT.

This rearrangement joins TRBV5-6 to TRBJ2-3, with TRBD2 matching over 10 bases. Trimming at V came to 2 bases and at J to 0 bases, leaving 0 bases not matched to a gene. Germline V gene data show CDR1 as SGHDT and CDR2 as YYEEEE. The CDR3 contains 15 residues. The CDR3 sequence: CASSFSGGSTDTQYF. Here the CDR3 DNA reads TGTGCCAGCAGCTTTAGCGGGGGGAGCACAGATACGCAGTATTTT.

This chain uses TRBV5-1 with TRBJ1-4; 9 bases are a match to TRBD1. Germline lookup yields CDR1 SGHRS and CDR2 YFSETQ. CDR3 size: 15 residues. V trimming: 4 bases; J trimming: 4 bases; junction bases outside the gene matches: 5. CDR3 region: CASSATGGFNEKLFF. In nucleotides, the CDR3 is TGCGCCAGCAGCGCCACAGGGGGCTTTAATGAAAAACTGTTTTTT. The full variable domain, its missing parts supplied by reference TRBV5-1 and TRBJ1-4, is KAGVTQTPRYLIKTRGQQVTLSCSPISGHRSVSWYQQTPGQGLQFLFEYFSETQRNKGNFPGRFSGRQFSNSRSEMNVSTLELGDSALYLCASSATGGFNEKLFFGSGTQLSVL.

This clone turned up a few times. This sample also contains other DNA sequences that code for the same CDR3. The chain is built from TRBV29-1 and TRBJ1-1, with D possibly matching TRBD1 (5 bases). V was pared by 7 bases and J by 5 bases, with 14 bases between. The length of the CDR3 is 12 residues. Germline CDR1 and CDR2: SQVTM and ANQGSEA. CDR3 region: CSANLQGTEAFF. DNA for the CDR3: TGCAGCGCAAACCTTCAGGGTACTGAAGCTTTCTTT.

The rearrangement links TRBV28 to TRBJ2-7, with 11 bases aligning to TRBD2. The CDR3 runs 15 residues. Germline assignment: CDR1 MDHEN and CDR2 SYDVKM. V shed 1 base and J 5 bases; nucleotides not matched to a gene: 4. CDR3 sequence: CASSLSSGGLNEQYV. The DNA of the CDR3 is TGTGCCAGCAGTTTATCTAGCGGGGGGCTCAACGAGCAGTACGTC.

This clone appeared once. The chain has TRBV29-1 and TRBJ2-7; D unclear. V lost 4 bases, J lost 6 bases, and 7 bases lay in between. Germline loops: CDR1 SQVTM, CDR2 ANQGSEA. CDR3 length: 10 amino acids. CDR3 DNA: TGCAGCGTTGTGTCGGGCGAGCAGTACTTC. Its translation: CSVVSGEQYF.

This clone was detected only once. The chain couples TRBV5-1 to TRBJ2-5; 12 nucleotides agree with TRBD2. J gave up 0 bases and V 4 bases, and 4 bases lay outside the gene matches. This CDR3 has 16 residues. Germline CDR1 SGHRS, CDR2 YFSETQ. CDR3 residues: CASSIGTSGYQETQYF. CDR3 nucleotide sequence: TGCGCCAGCAGCATAGGGACTAGCGGGTACCAAGAGACCCAGTACTTC.

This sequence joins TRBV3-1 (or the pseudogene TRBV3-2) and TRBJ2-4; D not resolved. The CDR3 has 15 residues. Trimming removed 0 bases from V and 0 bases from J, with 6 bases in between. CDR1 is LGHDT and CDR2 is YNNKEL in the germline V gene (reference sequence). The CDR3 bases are TGTGCCAGCAGCCAAGATACAACAGCCAAAAACATTCAGTACTTC. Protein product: CASSQDTTAKNIQYF.

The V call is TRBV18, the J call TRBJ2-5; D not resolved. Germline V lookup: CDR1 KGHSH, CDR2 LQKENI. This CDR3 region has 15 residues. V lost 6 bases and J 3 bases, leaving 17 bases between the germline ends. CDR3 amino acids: CASSASVLAEETQYF. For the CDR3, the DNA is TGTGCCAGCTCCGCCTCGGTGTTGGCGGAAGAGACCCAGTACTTC.

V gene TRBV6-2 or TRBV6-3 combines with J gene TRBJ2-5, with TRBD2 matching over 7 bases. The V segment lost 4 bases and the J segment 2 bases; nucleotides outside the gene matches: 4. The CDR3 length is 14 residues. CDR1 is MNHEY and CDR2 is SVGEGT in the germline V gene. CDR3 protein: CASSSRTRQETQYF. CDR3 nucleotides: TGTGCCAGCAGTTCTCGGACTAGACAAGAGACCCAGTACTTC.

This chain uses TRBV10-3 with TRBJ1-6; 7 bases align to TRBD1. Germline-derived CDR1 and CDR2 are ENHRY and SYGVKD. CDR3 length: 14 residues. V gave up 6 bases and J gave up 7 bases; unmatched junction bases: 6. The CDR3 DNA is TGTGCCATCAGCCTCCGGGACAGAAATTCACCCCTCCACTTT. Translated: CAISLRDRNSPLHF.

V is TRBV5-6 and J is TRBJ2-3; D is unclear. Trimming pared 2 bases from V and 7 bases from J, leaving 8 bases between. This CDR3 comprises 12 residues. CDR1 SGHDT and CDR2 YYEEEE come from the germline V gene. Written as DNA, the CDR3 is TGTGCCAGCAGCTTTAGTGAATATACGCAGTATTTT. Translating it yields CASSFSEYTQYF.

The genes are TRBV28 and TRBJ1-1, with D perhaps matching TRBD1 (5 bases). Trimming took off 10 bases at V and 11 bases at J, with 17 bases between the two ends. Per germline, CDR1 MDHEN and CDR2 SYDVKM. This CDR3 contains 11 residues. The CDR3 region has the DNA TGTGCCACCGAGAACGGGGGGTCGGCTTTCTTT. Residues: CATENGGSAFF.

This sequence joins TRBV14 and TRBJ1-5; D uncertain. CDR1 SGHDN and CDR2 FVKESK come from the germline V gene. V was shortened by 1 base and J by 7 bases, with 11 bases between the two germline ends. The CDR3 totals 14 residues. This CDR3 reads CASSQGGAAQPQHF. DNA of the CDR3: TGTGCCAGCAGCCAAGGGGGAGCAGCCCAGCCCCAGCATTTT.